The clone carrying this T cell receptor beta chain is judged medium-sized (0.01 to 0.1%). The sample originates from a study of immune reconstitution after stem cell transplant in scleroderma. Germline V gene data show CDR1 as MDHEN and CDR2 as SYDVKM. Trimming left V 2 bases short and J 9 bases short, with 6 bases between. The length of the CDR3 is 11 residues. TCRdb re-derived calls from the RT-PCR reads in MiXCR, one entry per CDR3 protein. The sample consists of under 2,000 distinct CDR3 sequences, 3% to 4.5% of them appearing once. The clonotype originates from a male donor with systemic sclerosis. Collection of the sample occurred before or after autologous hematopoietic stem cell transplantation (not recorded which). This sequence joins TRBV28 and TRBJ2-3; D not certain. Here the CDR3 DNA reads TGTGCCAGCAGTTTACGGGTAACGCAGTATTTT. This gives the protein CASSLRVTQYF.